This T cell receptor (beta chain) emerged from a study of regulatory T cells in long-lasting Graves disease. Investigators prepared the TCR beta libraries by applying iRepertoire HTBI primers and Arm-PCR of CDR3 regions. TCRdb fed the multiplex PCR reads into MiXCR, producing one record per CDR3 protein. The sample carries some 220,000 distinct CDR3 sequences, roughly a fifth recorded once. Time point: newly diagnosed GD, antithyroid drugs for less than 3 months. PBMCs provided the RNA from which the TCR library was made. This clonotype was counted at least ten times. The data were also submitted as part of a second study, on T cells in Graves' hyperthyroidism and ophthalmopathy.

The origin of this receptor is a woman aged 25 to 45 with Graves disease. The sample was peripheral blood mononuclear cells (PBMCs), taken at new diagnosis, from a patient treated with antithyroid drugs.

CDR3 DNA sequence: TGCAGTGCTACCCGACAGGGTTCCGGGGAGCTGTTTTTT. This sequence encodes CSATRQGSGELFF. The J gene is TRBJ2-2, the V gene TRBV20-1, with 7 positions matching TRBD1. Trimming cost V 4 bases and J 6 bases; bases outside gene matches: 5. Per germline, CDR1 DFQATT and CDR2 SNEGSKA (reference sequence). The CDR3 covers 13 residues.